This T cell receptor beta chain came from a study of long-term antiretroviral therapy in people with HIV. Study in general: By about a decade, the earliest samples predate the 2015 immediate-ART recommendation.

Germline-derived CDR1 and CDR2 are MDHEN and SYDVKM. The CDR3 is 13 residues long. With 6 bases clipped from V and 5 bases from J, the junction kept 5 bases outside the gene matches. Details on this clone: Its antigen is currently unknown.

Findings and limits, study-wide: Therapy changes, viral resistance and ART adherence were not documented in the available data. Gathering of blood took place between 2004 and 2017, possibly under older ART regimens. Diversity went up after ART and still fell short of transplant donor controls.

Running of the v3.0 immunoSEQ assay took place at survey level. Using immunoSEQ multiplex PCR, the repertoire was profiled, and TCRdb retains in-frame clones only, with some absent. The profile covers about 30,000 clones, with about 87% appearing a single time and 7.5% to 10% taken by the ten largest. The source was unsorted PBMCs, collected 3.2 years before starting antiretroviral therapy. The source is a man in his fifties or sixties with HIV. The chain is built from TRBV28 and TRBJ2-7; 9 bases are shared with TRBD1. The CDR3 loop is CASSRQGVHEQYF. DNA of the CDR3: TGTGCCAGCAGCCGACAGGGGGTCCACGAGCAGTACTTC.